The clone carrying this T cell receptor (beta chain) was observed at least ten times. The data derive from a study of blood T cells in healthy people across ages. A second roughly 6 to 12 cycle PCR used barcoded and J-beta primers. With 12 random nucleotides, a template-switch adaptor tagged each individual cDNA molecule. TCRdb ran MiXCR on the 5' RACE reads and lists one entry per CDR3 protein. The sample has hundreds of thousands of distinct CDR3 sequences, around 30% seen once. Looked up from germline, CDR1 is KGHSH and CDR2 is LQKENI. J lost 9 bases, V lost 1 base, and 9 bases had no gene match. The CDR3 is 16 amino acids.

Sequencing was performed on blood. The chain is built from TRBV18 and TRBJ2-1, with 10 bases that match TRBD2. This receptor was identified in a woman of 80 years or more in good health. The CDR3 sequence is CASSPRASGGGSEQFF. The DNA of the CDR3 is TGTGCCAGCTCACCACGCGCTAGCGGGGGAGGCTCTGAGCAGTTCTTC.